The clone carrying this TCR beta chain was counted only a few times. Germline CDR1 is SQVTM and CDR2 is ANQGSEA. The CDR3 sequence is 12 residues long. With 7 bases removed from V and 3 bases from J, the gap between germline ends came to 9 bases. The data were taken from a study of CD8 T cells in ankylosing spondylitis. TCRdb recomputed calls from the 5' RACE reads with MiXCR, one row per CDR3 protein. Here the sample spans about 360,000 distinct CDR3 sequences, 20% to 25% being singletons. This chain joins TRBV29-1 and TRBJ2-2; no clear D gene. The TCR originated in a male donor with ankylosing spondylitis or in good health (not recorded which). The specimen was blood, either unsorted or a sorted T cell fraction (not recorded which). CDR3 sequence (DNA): TGCAGCGCCCCGACGGACACCGGGGAGCTGTTTTTT. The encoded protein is CSAPTDTGELFF.